The 30 T cell receptor beta chains presented below share a single source sample, sequenced in a study of CD8 T cell repertoires and HIV-1 epitope variants. Here immunoSEQ multiplex PCR was the method, and the copy in TCRdb shows in-frame clones only, minus some. The table lists approximately 90,000 clones, almost 75% of them singletons. The material sequenced was uncultured baseline CD8+ T cells from peripheral blood mononuclear cells (PBMCs). These receptors originate from a male donor with HIV.

The J gene is TRBJ2-7, the V gene TRBV5-4; weak D call: TRBD2 (6 bases). Looked up from germline, CDR1 is SGHNT and CDR2 is YYREEE (reference sequence). The CDR3 length is 13 residues. Between the trimmed V and J ends, which lost 4 bases and 5 bases, there was a span of 13 bases. CDR3: CASSGGLPNEQYF. CDR3 coding DNA: TGTGCCAGCAGCGGGGGACTCCCCAACGAGCAGTACTTC.

The gene calls are TRBV18 and TRBJ1-5; no reliable D call. Between the trimmed V and J ends, which lost 2 bases and 5 bases, there was a span of 7 bases. Germline CDR1 reads KGHSH; CDR2 reads LQKENI. This CDR3 region has 13 residues. The DNA for the CDR3 is TGTGCCAGCTCACCAGATCTCCATCAGCCCCAGCATTTT. Translating it yields CASSPDLHQPQHF.

This clone has just a few counts. The chain employs TRBV7-9 and TRBJ1-1, with 7 bases identical to TRBD1. V was pared by 1 base and J by 7 bases, with 3 bases of the junction left unmatched. Germline V lookup: CDR1 SEHNR, CDR2 FQNEAQ (reference sequence). The CDR3 has 13 residues. The CDR3 nucleotides read TGTGCCAGCAGCTTAGACAGGGGAAATGAAGCTTTCTTT. As protein: CASSLDRGNEAFF. Complete variable domain (other parts from reference TRBV7-9 and TRBJ1-1): DTGVSQNPRHKITKRGQNVTFRCDPISEHNRLYWYRQTLGQGPEFLTYFQNEAQLEKSRLLSDRFSAERPKGSFSTLEIQRTEQGDSAMYLCASSLDRGNEAFFGQGTRLTVV.

The rearrangement links TRBV19 to TRBJ2-1, with 9 bases fitting TRBD1. This CDR3 is built from 13 residues. With 9 bases clipped from V and 7 bases from J, the junction kept 7 bases outside the gene matches. Germline V lookup: CDR1 LNHDA, CDR2 SQIVND (reference sequence). The CDR3 loop is CASAQGALNEQFF. The DNA for the CDR3 is TGTGCCAGCGCACAGGGGGCGTTAAATGAGCAGTTCTTC.

Worth noting for this clone: The same CDR3 can be traced to other DNA sequences in this sample. The rearrangement joins TRBV19 to TRBJ1-2; D unclear. Germline V lookup: CDR1 LNHDA, CDR2 SQIVND (reference sequence). The CDR3 spans 13 residues. V was trimmed by 3 bases and J by 2 bases, leaving 7 bases between them. The CDR3: CASSISGNYGYTF. As DNA, the CDR3 is TGTGCCAGTAGTATCTCGGGGAACTATGGCTACACCTTC.

V and J are TRBV18 and TRBJ2-2; TRBD1 or TRBD2 may be the D gene (5 bases each). The CDR3 extends over 15 amino acids. The ends were cut back, 6 bases at V and 1 base at J, with 12 bases in the middle. The germline gives CDR1 KGHSH, CDR2 LQKENI. The CDR3 reads CASSFPGRNTGELFF. The CDR3, as DNA: TGTGCCAGCTCGTTCCCGGGACGGAACACCGGGGAGCTGTTTTTT.

V and J are TRBV9 and TRBJ2-4; D uncertain. The CDR3 is 13 amino acids. CDR1 is SGDLS, CDR2 YYNGEE, per germline. The V and J ends lost 2 bases and 1 base respectively, with 4 bases between them. CDR3 amino acids: CASSVAAKNIQYF. The CDR3, as DNA: TGTGCCAGCAGCGTCGCGGCCAAAAACATTCAGTACTTC.

In this sample, this clone turned up a few times. The chain joins TRBV27 to TRBJ1-2; D gene unclear. The CDR3 covers 13 residues. Per the germline V gene, CDR1 is MNHEY and CDR2 is SMNVEV (reference sequence). Deletions cut 4 bases from V and 6 bases from J, with 12 bases between. The CDR3: CASSSNRRDGYTF. The CDR3 nucleotides read TGTGCCAGCAGTTCCAACCGGAGGGATGGCTACACCTTC.

This clone was counted ten times or more. Other DNA sequences in this sample translate to the same CDR3. J is TRBJ1-2 and V is TRBV9, with 9 bases fitting TRBD1. The germline V gene has CDR1 SGDLS and CDR2 YYNGEE. The CDR3 length is 15 residues. The trim removed 0 bases at V and 4 bases at J, leaving 4 bases unmatched. CDR3 in DNA: TGTGCCAGCAGCGTAGAGGGACAGGGATTCTATGGCTACACCTTC. The encoded protein is CASSVEGQGFYGYTF. Full variable domain (rest looked up from reference TRBV9 and TRBJ1-2): DSGVTQTPKHLITATGQRVTLRCSPRSGDLSVYWYQQSLDQGLQFLIQYYNGEERAKGNILERFSAQQFPDLHSELNLSSLELGDSALYFCASSVEGQGFYGYTFGSGTRLTVV.

The chain has TRBV6-5 and TRBJ1-3; 8 bases are shared with TRBD1. Per the germline V gene, CDR1 is MNHEY and CDR2 is SVGAGI. With 8 bases clipped from V and 7 bases from J, the junction kept 13 bases outside the gene matches. The CDR3 consists of 15 residues. The CDR3 DNA follows: TGTGCCAGCTCCTCTCGTGGGACAGGACCCAACACCATATATTTT. Translating gives CASSSRGTGPNTIYF.

The CDR3, as DNA: TGTGCCAGCAGCCCGGGACGGGGCCTCGGGGACGACAAAAACATTCAGTACTTC. Translated, it gives CASSPGRGLGDDKNIQYF. The chain joins TRBV28 to TRBJ2-4, with D tentatively TRBD1 or TRBD2 (5 bases each). V was clipped by 6 bases and J by 3 bases, with 24 bases between them. The CDR3 runs to 18 residues. Germline V gene lookup returns CDR1 MDHEN and CDR2 SYDVKM.

The CDR3 region is CASSYSTGEDQETQYF. CDR3 nucleotides: TGTGCCAGCAGTTACTCGACAGGGGAGGACCAAGAGACCCAGTACTTC. This rearrangement joins TRBV6-5 to TRBJ2-5; TRBD1 aligns across 8 bases. The CDR3 length is 16 residues. The germline V gene has CDR1 MNHEY and CDR2 SVGAGI. The junction had 3 bases not matched to a gene; V was cut back by 0 bases and J by 0 bases.

This chain joins TRBV6-1 and TRBJ1-1; 8 bases align to TRBD1. CDR1 MNHNS and CDR2 SASEGT come from the germline V gene. The junction had 11 bases not matched to a gene; V was cut back by 4 bases and J by 4 bases. The CDR3 consists of 16 residues. The CDR3 sequence: CASSGRQGMTGTEAFF. In DNA, the CDR3 is TGTGCCAGCAGTGGGAGACAGGGGATGACGGGCACTGAAGCTTTCTTT.

This clone has a single count. The rearrangement joins TRBV19 to TRBJ2-1; D uncertain. The CDR3 length is 12 residues. The germline V gene has CDR1 LNHDA and CDR2 SQIVND (reference sequence). The CDR3, as DNA: TGTGCGTCCTATGGCTACTACAATGAGCAGTTCTTC. It encodes CASYGYYNEQFF.

The V gene is TRBV2, the J gene TRBJ2-3; no clear D gene. The CDR3 is 14 amino acids. CDR1 is SNHLY, CDR2 FYNNEI, per germline. The ends were cut back, 4 bases at V and 2 bases at J, with 10 bases in the middle. The CDR3 sequence is CASSVQSSTDTQYF. The CDR3 DNA reads TGTGCCAGCAGTGTACAGAGCTCCACAGATACGCAGTATTTT.

This rearrangement joins TRBV11-2 to TRBJ2-1, with TRBD2 matching 10 bases. The CDR3 length is 18 residues. Unmatched junction bases numbered 15, after V lost 3 bases and J lost 7 bases. Per germline, CDR1 SGHAT and CDR2 FQNNGV. DNA for the CDR3: TGTGCCAGCAGCTTCGGTCTGAGCGGGGGGGCCGGGATAAATGAGCAGTTCTTC. The encoded protein is CASSFGLSGGAGINEQFF.

This clone was counted only a few times. The chain links TRBV10-1 to TRBJ1-2; a possible D gene is TRBD1 (5 bases). V dropped 10 bases and J dropped 8 bases, with 17 bases sitting between them. Germline values: CDR1 WNHNN, CDR2 SYGVQD (reference sequence). The CDR3 has 12 residues. CDR3 bases: TGCGCCATCACCGGAGGGGCCTTGGGCTACACCTTC. Its protein product is CAITGGALGYTF.

The J gene is TRBJ1-2, the V gene TRBV19; D unclear. V lost 5 bases, J lost 0 bases, and 7 bases lay in between. This CDR3 is built from 13 residues. CDR1 is LNHDA, CDR2 SQIVND, per germline (reference sequence). The CDR3 reads CASSAYSNYGYTF. CDR3 sequence (DNA): TGTGCCAGTAGTGCTTATTCTAACTATGGCTACACCTTC.

The gene calls are TRBV6-5 and TRBJ1-1, with TRBD1 identical over 7 bases. The V segment lost 6 bases and the J segment 3 bases; nucleotides outside the gene matches: 7. This CDR3 is 14 amino acids long. Germline lookup yields CDR1 MNHEY and CDR2 SVGAGI. CDR3 in amino acids: CASRKLDRDTEAFF. CDR3 DNA: TGTGCCAGCAGGAAACTAGACAGGGACACTGAAGCTTTCTTT.

The chain combines TRBV5-6 with TRBJ2-5, with D hard to call. Per the germline V gene, CDR1 is SGHDT and CDR2 is YYEEEE. Between the trimmed V and J ends, which lost 0 bases and 5 bases, there was a span of 8 bases. The CDR3 loop spans 13 amino acids. DNA of the CDR3: TGTGCCAGCAGCTTGGCCTCAGAGGAGACCCAGTACTTC. As protein: CASSLASEETQYF. Full variable domain (missing parts from reference TRBV5-6 and TRBJ2-5): DAGVTQSPTHLIKTRGQQVTLRCSPKSGHDTVSWYQQALGQGPQFIFQYYEEEERQRGNFPDRFSGHQFPNYSSELNVNALLLGDSALYLCASSLASEETQYFGPGTRLLVL.

This clone was detected only once. This chain links TRBV5-1 with TRBJ1-4; D gene unclear. This CDR3 comprises 14 residues. Deletions cut 0 bases from V and 2 bases from J, with 5 bases between. The germline gives CDR1 SGHRS, CDR2 YFSETQ. This CDR3 is CASSLGRTNEKLFF. In DNA, the CDR3 is TGCGCCAGCAGCTTGGGGAGGACTAATGAAAAACTGTTTTTT.

This clone has only one observation. The V and J genes are TRBV5-8 and TRBJ2-7, with a possible D match to TRBD2 (5 bases). The V end was cut by 4 bases, the J end by 7 bases, with 15 bases between. This CDR3 spans 13 amino acids. In germline, CDR1 is SGHTS, CDR2 YDEGEE. The CDR3 nucleotides are TGTGCCAGCAGCCCACCCTCGAGGGTTGAGCAGTACTTC. Its translation: CASSPPSRVEQYF.

In this sample, this clone turned up a few times. The chain has TRBV30 and TRBJ1-1; 9 bases are a match to TRBD1. Germline V CDR1 and CDR2: GTSNPN, SVGIG (reference sequence). The CDR3 is 14 residues long. J lost 3 bases, V lost 3 bases, and 5 bases had no gene match. The DNA for the CDR3 is TGTGCCTGGAGCGCGACAGGGGGGTACACTGAAGCTTTCTTT. Protein product: CAWSATGGYTEAFF.

This clone was detected only once. The rearrangement uses TRBV19 and TRBJ2-7; D is perhaps TRBD1 or TRBD2 (6 bases each). This CDR3 is built from 15 residues. V was pared by 5 bases and J by 6 bases, with 20 bases between. Germline V gene sequence: CDR1 LNHDA, CDR2 SQIVND (reference sequence). In DNA form, the CDR3 reads TGTGCCAGTAGTCTGGGGGGCGCGTTGGAACGCGAGCAGTACTTC. Translating gives CASSLGGALEREQYF.

V and J are TRBV7-2 and TRBJ2-7, with 9 bases lining up with TRBD1. The CDR3 consists of 16 residues. From germline, CDR1 is SGHTA and CDR2 FQGNSA. Trimming removed 4 bases from V and 6 bases from J; junction bases left unmatched: 13. CDR3 protein: CASSSDPGQGYREQYF. Written as DNA, the CDR3 is TGTGCCAGCAGCTCCGATCCGGGACAGGGATATCGCGAGCAGTACTTC.

The chain has TRBV7-9 and TRBJ2-1; 7 nucleotides align to TRBD1. The CDR3 loop spans 15 amino acids. Germline lookup yields CDR1 SEHNR and CDR2 FQNEAQ (reference sequence). The V segment lost 5 bases and the J segment 8 bases; nucleotides outside the gene matches: 12. The chain's CDR3 is CASSERAKGGDEQFF. The DNA for the CDR3 is TGTGCCAGCAGCGAAAGGGCTAAAGGGGGCGATGAGCAGTTCTTC.

The chain uses TRBV5-1 and TRBJ2-5; no clear D. This CDR3 is built from 13 residues. CDR1 SGHRS and CDR2 YFSETQ come from the germline V gene. The ends were cut back, 0 bases at V and 4 bases at J, with 7 bases in the middle. The CDR3 coding sequence is TGCGCCAGCAGCTTGGCGGGTCCAGAGACCCAGTACTTC. It specifies CASSLAGPETQYF. Filled out from reference TRBV5-1 and TRBJ2-5, the complete variable domain reads KAGVTQTPRYLIKTRGQQVTLSCSPISGHRSVSWYQQTPGQGLQFLFEYFSETQRNKGNFPGRFSGRQFSNSRSEMNVSTLELGDSALYLCASSLAGPETQYFGPGTRLLVL.

The V gene is TRBV9, the J gene TRBJ1-1, with TRBD1 matching over 9 bases. J gave up 6 bases and V 3 bases, and 0 bases lay outside the gene matches. The germline V gene encodes CDR1 SGDLS and CDR2 YYNGEE. The CDR3 has 12 amino acids. CDR3 region: CASSGTGAEAFF. Written as DNA, the CDR3 is TGTGCCAGCAGCGGGACAGGGGCTGAAGCTTTCTTT. The whole variable domain, filled in from reference TRBV9 and TRBJ1-1, reads DSGVTQTPKHLITATGQRVTLRCSPRSGDLSVYWYQQSLDQGLQFLIQYYNGEERAKGNILERFSAQQFPDLHSELNLSSLELGDSALYFCASSGTGAEAFFGQGTRLTVV.

The rearrangement joins TRBV27 to TRBJ1-1; 10 bases are a match to TRBD1. CDR1 is MNHEY, CDR2 SMNVEV, per germline (reference sequence). This CDR3 contains 14 residues. With V trimmed by 5 bases and J by 5 bases, 5 bases remained unmatched. The CDR3 region has the DNA TGTGCCAGCAGTCTGGGACAGGGGATGACTGAAGCTTTCTTT. This codes for CASSLGQGMTEAFF.

This chain uses TRBV5-1 with TRBJ2-5; 7 positions agree with TRBD2. This CDR3 comprises 16 residues. Germline values: CDR1 SGHRS, CDR2 YFSETQ. V was pared by 0 bases and J by 1 base, with 6 bases of the junction left unmatched. CDR3 in amino acids: CASSLAGRGLQETQYF. As DNA, the CDR3 is TGCGCCAGCAGCTTGGCAGGGAGGGGACTCCAAGAGACCCAGTACTTC. The full variable domain, rest sourced from reference TRBV5-1 and TRBJ2-5, is KAGVTQTPRYLIKTRGQQVTLSCSPISGHRSVSWYQQTPGQGLQFLFEYFSETQRNKGNFPGRFSGRQFSNSRSEMNVSTLELGDSALYLCASSLAGRGLQETQYFGPGTRLLVL.